The T cell receptor (beta chain) under discussion was sequenced for a study of T-cell reconstitution after alpha-beta-depleted transplantation in children. Overall study findings and caveats: Several hundred expanded graft clones reportedly were the source of alpha-beta T cells about two months after transplant. For some patients, TCRbeta diversity was high at day 60 because of recipient T cells and thymic progenitors that survived. T cells produced anew were the main source of T-cell counts and diversity one year after transplant.

The CDR3 extends over 14 amino acids. The ends lost 7 bases at V and 4 bases at J; junction bases unmatched: 10. As to this clonotype: Its antigen is unknown.

Construction of the TCRbeta library involved unique molecular identifiers. TCRdb passed the PCR reads through MiXCR, listing each CDR3 protein once. The repertoire consists of a few hundred thousand distinct CDR3 sequences, with over 20% occurring once and the leading ten covering 11%. The TCR comes from a male patient younger than 18 who had a stem cell transplant for acute lymphoblastic leukemia, so the T cells may come from the graft donor. Sequenced here: PBMCs, mostly from graft donor cells, sampled 180 days after TCRalphabeta/CD19-depleted stem cell transplant. The chain has TRBV12-3 or TRBV12-4 and TRBJ2-7, with 7 bases identical to TRBD2. CDR3 region: CASKLGLDRYEQYF. The CDR3 DNA is TGTGCCAGCAAACTTGGACTAGATCGGTACGAGCAGTACTTC.